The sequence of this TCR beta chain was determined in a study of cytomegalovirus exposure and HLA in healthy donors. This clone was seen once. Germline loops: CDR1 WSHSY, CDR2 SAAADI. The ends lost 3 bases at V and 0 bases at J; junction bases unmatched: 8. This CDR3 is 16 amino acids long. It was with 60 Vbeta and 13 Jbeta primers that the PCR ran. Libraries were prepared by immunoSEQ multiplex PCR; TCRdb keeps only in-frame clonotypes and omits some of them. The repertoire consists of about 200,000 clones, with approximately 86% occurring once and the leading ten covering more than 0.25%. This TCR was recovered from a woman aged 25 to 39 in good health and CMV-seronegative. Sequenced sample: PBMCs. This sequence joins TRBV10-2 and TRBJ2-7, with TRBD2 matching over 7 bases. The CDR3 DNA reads TGCGCCAGCAGTGAATTAAGCGGGAAGAGCTCCTACGAGCAGTACTTC. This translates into CASSELSGKSSYEQYF.